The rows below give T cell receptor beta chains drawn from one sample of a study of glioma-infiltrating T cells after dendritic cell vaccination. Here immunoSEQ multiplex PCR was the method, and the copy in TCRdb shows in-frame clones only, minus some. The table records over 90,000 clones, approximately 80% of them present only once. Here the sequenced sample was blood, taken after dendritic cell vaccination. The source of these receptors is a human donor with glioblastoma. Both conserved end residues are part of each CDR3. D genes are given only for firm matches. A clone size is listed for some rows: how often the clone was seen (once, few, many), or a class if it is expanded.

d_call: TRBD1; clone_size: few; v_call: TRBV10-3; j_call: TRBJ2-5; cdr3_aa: CAISQGTGRGETQYF; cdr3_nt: TGTGCCATCAGTCAGGGGACAGGGCGCGGAGAGACCCAGTACTTC
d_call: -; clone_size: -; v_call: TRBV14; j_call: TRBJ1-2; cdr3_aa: CASSQDRGARRGYTF; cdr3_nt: TGTGCCAGCAGCCAAGATCGCGGGGCGCGTCGTGGCTACACCTTC
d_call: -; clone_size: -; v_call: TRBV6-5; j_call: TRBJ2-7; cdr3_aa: CASSPSRARGEQYF; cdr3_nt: TGTGCCAGCAGTCCGAGTCGAGCAAGAGGCGAGCAGTACTTC
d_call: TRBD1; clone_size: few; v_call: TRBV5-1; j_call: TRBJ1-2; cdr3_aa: CASTRTGLGYTF; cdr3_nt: TGCGCCAGCACCAGGACAGGGCTTGGCTACACCTTC
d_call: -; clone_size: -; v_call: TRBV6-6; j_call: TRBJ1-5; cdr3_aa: CASTARQGNQPQHF; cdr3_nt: TGTGCCAGCACCGCCCGACAGGGCAATCAGCCCCAGCATTTT
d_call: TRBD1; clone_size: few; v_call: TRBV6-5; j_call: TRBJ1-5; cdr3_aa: CASTDSRGGNQPQHF; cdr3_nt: TGTGCCAGCACCGATAGCAGGGGGGGCAATCAGCCCCAGCATTTT
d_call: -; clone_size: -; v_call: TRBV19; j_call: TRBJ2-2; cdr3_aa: CASSIQYTGELFF; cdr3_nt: TGTGCCAGTAGTATCCAATACACCGGGGAGCTGTTTTTT
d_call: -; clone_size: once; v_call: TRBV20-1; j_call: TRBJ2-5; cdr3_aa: CSALNQETQYF; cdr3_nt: TGCAGTGCCCTTAATCAAGAGACCCAGTACTTC
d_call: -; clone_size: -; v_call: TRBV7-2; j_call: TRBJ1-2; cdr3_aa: CASSLAQGYGYTF; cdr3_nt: TGTGCCAGCAGCTTAGCACAGGGCTATGGCTACACCTTC
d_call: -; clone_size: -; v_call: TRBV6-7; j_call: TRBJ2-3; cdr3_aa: CATLTGSTDTQYF; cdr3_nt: TGTGCCACCCTTACGGGGTCCACAGATACGCAGTATTTT
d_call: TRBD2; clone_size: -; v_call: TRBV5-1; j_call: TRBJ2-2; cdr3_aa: CASSQTSGRAGELFF; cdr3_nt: TGCGCCAGCAGCCAGACTAGCGGGAGGGCCGGGGAGCTGTTTTTT
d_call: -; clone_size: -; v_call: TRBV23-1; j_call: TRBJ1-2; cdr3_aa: CASSHHGPQGSNYGYTF; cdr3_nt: TGCGCCAGCAGTCATCACGGACCACAGGGTTCTAACTATGGCTACACCTTC
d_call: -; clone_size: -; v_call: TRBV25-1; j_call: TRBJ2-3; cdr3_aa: CASSESAGQGGSDTQYF; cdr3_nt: TGTGCCAGCAGTGAATCGGCTGGGCAGGGGGGATCAGATACGCAGTATTTT
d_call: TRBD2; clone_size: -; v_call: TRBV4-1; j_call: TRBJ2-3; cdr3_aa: CASSQVAGRSTDTQYF; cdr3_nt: TGCGCCAGCAGCCAAGTGGCCGGGAGGAGCACAGATACGCAGTATTTT
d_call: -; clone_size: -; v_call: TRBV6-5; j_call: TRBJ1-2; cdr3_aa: CASSGPGNWDGYTF; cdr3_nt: TGTGCCAGCTCTGGACCCGGGAACTGGGATGGCTACACCTTC
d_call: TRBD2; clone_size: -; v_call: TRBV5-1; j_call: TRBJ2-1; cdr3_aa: CASSFLAGAYNEQFF; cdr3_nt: TGCGCCAGCAGCTTTCTAGCGGGGGCCTACAATGAGCAGTTCTTC
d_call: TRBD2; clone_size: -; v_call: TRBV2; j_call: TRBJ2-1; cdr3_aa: CASSVLAGGRGEQFF; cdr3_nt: TGTGCCAGCAGTGTACTAGCGGGGGGGCGCGGTGAGCAGTTCTTC
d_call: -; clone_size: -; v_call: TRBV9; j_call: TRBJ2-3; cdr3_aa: CASSPGFLGYTQYF; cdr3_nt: TGTGCCAGCAGCCCCGGCTTTTTGGGCTATACGCAGTATTTT